This TCR beta chain was sequenced in a study of blood T cell repertoires in COVID-19. Overall study: Samples came from the United States, Italy and Spain, spanning acute and convalescent COVID-19.

The CDR3 sequence is 16 residues long. Germline lookup yields CDR1 MNHEY and CDR2 SMNVEV (reference sequence). The junction had 11 bases not matched to a gene; V was cut back by 5 bases and J by 10 bases. In the authors' workflow: Estimation of nucleated cell counts relied on the amplification of reference gene primers. Generated by immunoSEQ multiplex PCR, the TCRdb table keeps only in-frame clones and is missing some. The V and J calls and clone size were taken over from that table, and D and trimming were inferred from the DNA. Seen here are tens of thousands of clones, approximately 85% observed once, and the top ten hold about 6.8%.

The chain combines TRBV27 with TRBJ1-6, with 10 bases lining up with TRBD1. The sample consisted of peripheral blood. The clonotype comes from a man aged 55 to 70 with acute or convalescent COVID-19. The CDR3, as DNA: TGTGCCAGCAGTCCCCGGACAGGGGGAGGTGGATCACCCCTCCACTTT. Translating it yields CASSPRTGGGGSPLHF.